The sequence of this T cell receptor beta chain was determined in a study of OX40 agonist ivuxolimab in advanced cancers. About the research overall: Patients enrolled in dose escalation were diagnosed with hepatocellular carcinoma, melanoma, renal cell or head and neck cancer. Partial responses were achieved by three patients, one with hepatocellular carcinoma and two with cutaneous melanoma. Points from the study as a whole: Averaging showed that CD8+ T cells had more expanded clones than CD4+ did.

The CDR3 has 13 residues. Germline CDR1 is MDHEN and CDR2 is SYDVKM. V lost 3 bases and J lost 10, with 15 bases in between. Produced via immunoSEQ multiplex PCR; TCRdb's table is partial and in-frame only. The data show 61,000 or so clones, with approximately 86% seen just once and 1.2% held by the top ten. As concerns this clone: Its antigen is as yet unknown.

V and J are TRBV28 and TRBJ1-1, with D unresolved. Here the sequenced sample was CD4+ or CD8+ T cells sorted from blood, taken in a trial of the OX40 agonist ivuxolimab. This receptor was obtained from an adult with an advanced solid tumor such as melanoma, head and neck, liver or kidney cancer. This chain's CDR3 is CASSFLRPPRAFF. The CDR3 nucleotides read TGTGCCAGCAGTTTTTTACGACCCCCCAGAGCTTTCTTT.